This TCR beta chain was recovered during a study of post-analysis software for immune sequencing data. The overall study: Relapsing-remitting, secondary progressive and progressive-relapsing forms of multiple sclerosis all featured among disease courses. Study-wide points: Among 4 or 5 TRBV segments more frequent in patients than controls were TRBV5-6, TRBV5-1 and TRBV20-1. Multiple sclerosis patients had significantly lower normalized Chao1 diversity than controls.

Every TCR beta cDNA library bore unique molecular identifiers. TCRdb called the PCR reads again in MiXCR, with one record for every CDR3 protein. This table has around 770,000 distinct CDR3 sequences, 46% appearing once. Unmatched junction bases numbered 13, after V lost 4 bases and J lost 3 bases. The CDR3 has 16 amino acids. Germline V gene sequence: CDR1 SGHRS, CDR2 YFSETQ. In this sample, this clonotype turned up a few times. Its specificity is not known. The gene calls are TRBV5-1 and TRBJ2-7; 7 nucleotides agree with TRBD2. The sequenced sample consisted of blood. This receptor was identified in a girl under 18 with multiple sclerosis. CDR3 protein: CASSRGGSDPYYEQYF. The CDR3 coding sequence is TGCGCCAGCAGCCGGGGAGGGTCAGACCCATACTACGAGCAGTACTTC.